One and the same sample provided the 22 T cell receptor beta chains below, sequenced in a study of a mutant IDH1 vaccine in newly diagnosed glioma. Time point reported: baseline, week 1 (first vaccination visit). Stated treatment: pre-vaccination baseline after standard-of-care therapy. Method: immunoSEQ multiplex PCR; TCRdb's copy keeps in-frame clones and lacks some. The table lists about 92,000 clones, around four fifths of them singletons, with 6.5% to 9.5% in the top ten. The material was PBMCs, obtained from a glioma patient treated with radiotherapy, temozolomide or both. Every receptor here comes from a man aged 35 to 55 with glioma.

The rearrangement uses TRBV30 and TRBJ2-7; D is unclear. Germline CDR1 and CDR2: GTSNPN and SVGIG (reference sequence). The CDR3 runs 13 residues. V was clipped by 0 bases and J by 3 bases, with 9 bases between them. In nucleotides, the CDR3 is TGTGCCTGGAGTGTAACCTTGGGCTACGAGCAGTACTTC. Amino acids: CAWSVTLGYEQYF. The variable domain in full, with the rest retrieved from reference TRBV30 and TRBJ2-7, is SQTIHQWPATLVQPVGSPLSLECTVEGTSNPNLYWYRQAAGRGLQLLFYSVGIGQISSEVPQNLSASRPQDRQFILSSKKLLLSDSGFYLCAWSVTLGYEQYFGPGTRLTVT.

V usage is TRBV28 and J usage is TRBJ2-3, with D tentatively TRBD1 or TRBD2 (5 bases each). Trimming cost V 5 bases and J 2 bases, with 17 bases left between them. The CDR3 loop spans 16 amino acids. Germline V gene sequence: CDR1 MDHEN, CDR2 SYDVKM. CDR3 in amino acids: CASSPPSGPDTDTQYF. The DNA for the CDR3 is TGTGCCAGCAGTCCGCCGTCGGGGCCAGACACAGATACGCAGTATTTT.

The chain couples TRBV14 to TRBJ1-1; TRBD1 is a possible D gene (5 bases). Germline lookup yields CDR1 SGHDN and CDR2 FVKESK. Trimming cost V 4 bases and J 1 base, with 16 bases left between them. This CDR3 has 16 amino acids. The CDR3 reads CASSLKTGWGNTEAFF. DNA of the CDR3: TGTGCCAGCAGCCTAAAAACAGGCTGGGGGAACACTGAAGCTTTCTTT.

The rearrangement uses TRBV7-6 and TRBJ1-1; 7 bases line up with TRBD1. V lost 0 bases to trimming and J lost 0 bases; unmatched junction nucleotides: 7. Per germline, CDR1 SGHVS and CDR2 FNYEAQ. This CDR3 contains 17 residues. The CDR3 DNA sequence: TGTGCCAGCAGCTTAGCGGCCGGACAGGAGATGAACACTGAAGCTTTCTTT. Translation: CASSLAAGQEMNTEAFF.

This clone was counted ten times or more. The rearrangement joins TRBV7-2 to TRBJ1-2; possibly TRBD1 for D (6 bases). Trimming cost V 5 bases and J 4 bases, with 14 bases left between them. Germline loops: CDR1 SGHTA, CDR2 FQGNSA. This CDR3 has 14 residues. As DNA, the CDR3 is TGTGCCAGCAGCCGAGCGGGGGGGGCCTATGGCTACACCTTC. Protein product: CASSRAGGAYGYTF.

The chain links TRBV5-5 to TRBJ2-1; perhaps TRBD1 as D (5 bases). The CDR3 spans 15 residues. V lost 3 bases and J 3 bases, leaving 13 bases between the germline ends. Looked up from germline, CDR1 is SGHKS and CDR2 is YYEKEE (reference sequence). The CDR3 DNA follows: TGTGCCAGCAGCTGGTTCAGGGTAAGCTACAATGAGCAGTTCTTC. It specifies CASSWFRVSYNEQFF.

There are a few counts of this clone. At the DNA level, this CDR3 is encoded by other sequences in the same sample as well. The chain employs TRBV28 and TRBJ1-2; D gene unclear. Per the germline V gene, CDR1 is MDHEN and CDR2 is SYDVKM. CDR3 length: 12 residues. Trimming took off 4 bases at V and 2 bases at J, with 5 bases between the two ends. CDR3 in amino acids: CASSSVNYGYTF. In DNA, the CDR3 is TGTGCCAGCAGTTCCGTGAACTATGGCTACACCTTC.

J is TRBJ1-4 and V is TRBV5-8; TRBD1 might be the D (6 bases). The V gene lost 1 base and the J gene lost 8 bases, with 15 bases spanning the gap. Per germline, CDR1 SGHTS and CDR2 YDEGEE. The CDR3 runs to 15 residues. The CDR3 loop reads CASSLIPGAKEKLFF. Here the CDR3 DNA reads TGTGCCAGCAGCTTGATCCCAGGGGCCAAGGAAAAACTGTTTTTT.

The V and J genes are TRBV12-5 and TRBJ1-5; D is unresolved. The germline gives CDR1 LGHNT, CDR2 FRNRAP. This CDR3 spans 16 amino acids. V lost 5 bases and J lost 0, with 14 bases in between. The CDR3 spells CASGNRNIYSNQPQHF. In DNA form, the CDR3 reads TGTGCTAGTGGTAACCGTAATATTTATAGCAATCAGCCCCAGCATTTT.

V is TRBV4-3 and J is TRBJ2-7; D assignment may be TRBD1 or TRBD2 (5 bases each). Between the trimmed V and J ends, which lost 1 base and 6 bases, there was a span of 13 bases. The CDR3 extends over 14 amino acids. Germline V gene data show CDR1 as LGHNA and CDR2 as YSLEER. The CDR3 DNA follows: TGCGCCAGCAGCCAAGTCCGGGTCGGGACCGAGCAGTACTTC. This gives the protein CASSQVRVGTEQYF.

This clone was seen only once. The chain carries TRBV7-2 and TRBJ2-7; 9 bases are shared with TRBD1. The germline V gene has CDR1 SGHTA and CDR2 FQGNSA. The CDR3 runs 13 residues. V lost 4 bases to trimming and J lost 7 bases; unmatched junction nucleotides: 5. CDR3 coding DNA: TGTGCCAGCAGCTGGCTTGGGACAGGGGAGCAGTACTTC. Translating it yields CASSWLGTGEQYF. Full variable domain (outside the CDR3, taken from reference TRBV7-2 and TRBJ2-7): GAGVSQSPSNKVTEKGKDVELRCDPISGHTALYWYRQSLGQGLEFLIYFQGNSAPDKSGLPSDRFSAERTGGSVSTLTIQRTQQEDSAVYLCASSWLGTGEQYFGPGTRLTVT.

The J gene is TRBJ2-1, the V gene TRBV19, with 12 bases matching TRBD2. With V trimmed by 6 bases and J by 6 bases, 12 bases remained unmatched. CDR1 and CDR2 from the germline V gene are LNHDA and SQIVND (reference sequence). The CDR3 sequence is 17 residues long. CDR3 loop: CASSAHRLAGGVNEQFF. CDR3 DNA sequence: TGTGCCAGTAGCGCGCACAGGCTAGCGGGGGGGGTCAATGAGCAGTTCTTC.

This rearrangement joins TRBV5-6 to TRBJ2-3; D possibly matches TRBD1 or TRBD2 (5 bases each). Germline V gene lookup returns CDR1 SGHDT and CDR2 YYEEEE. Trimming left V 4 bases short and J 7 bases short, with 13 bases between. The CDR3 is 13 amino acids. The CDR3 loop reads CASSGDGEYTQYF. The CDR3 region has the DNA TGTGCCAGCAGCGGGGACGGGGAATATACGCAGTATTTT. Using reference TRBV5-6 and TRBJ2-3 for the parts outside the CDR3, the full variable domain is DAGVTQSPTHLIKTRGQQVTLRCSPKSGHDTVSWYQQALGQGPQFIFQYYEEEERQRGNFPDRFSGHQFPNYSSELNVNALLLGDSALYLCASSGDGEYTQYFGPGTRLTVL.

To note about this clone: An end of the junction differs from the germline gene, which may be a read error. The chain employs TRBV7-7 and TRBJ2-7; the D gene is possibly TRBD1 (6 bases). CDR1 is SSHAT, CDR2 FNYEAQ, per germline (reference sequence). CDR3 length: 13 residues. The CDR3 sequence: CASSSSGTTEQYF. CDR3 coding DNA: TGTGCTAGCAGCTCATCGGGGACAACCGAGCAGTACTTC.

The chain combines TRBV6-5 with TRBJ2-3; 9 positions match TRBD2. CDR1 is MNHEY and CDR2 is SVGAGI in the germline V gene. The CDR3 contains 14 residues. V shed 6 bases and J 1 base; nucleotides not matched to a gene: 2. CDR3 nucleotides: TGTGCCAGCAGGTGGACTAGCGGCACAGATACGCAGTATTTT. It encodes CASRWTSGTDTQYF.

The genes are TRBV7-2 and TRBJ2-5; the D gene is possibly TRBD2 (5 bases). Germline CDR1 is SGHTA and CDR2 is FQGNSA. This CDR3 has 13 residues. V lost 7 bases and J lost 5, with 14 bases in between. The CDR3 sequence: CASNNEGFETQYF. The CDR3 region has the DNA TGTGCCAGCAATAATGAGGGCTTCGAGACCCAGTACTTC.

The chain has TRBV15 and TRBJ2-3, with D unclear. Germline loops: CDR1 LNHNV, CDR2 YYDKDF (reference sequence). This CDR3 has 13 residues. Between the trimmed V and J ends, which lost 0 bases and 4 bases, there was a span of 5 bases. CDR3 DNA sequence: TGTGCCACCAGCAGAGATGACGCAGATACGCAGTATTTT. Translating it yields CATSRDDADTQYF.

J is TRBJ1-2 and V is TRBV30; D is possibly TRBD1 (5 bases). Deletions cut 6 bases from V and 4 bases from J, with 12 bases between. From germline, CDR1 is GTSNPN and CDR2 SVGIG (reference sequence). The CDR3 has 12 residues. This CDR3 reads CACHLGVYGYTF. CDR3 DNA sequence: TGTGCCTGTCACCTAGGGGTCTATGGCTACACCTTC.

V usage is TRBV7-9 and J usage is TRBJ2-1; 14 nucleotides agree with TRBD2. The CDR3 has 16 residues. Germline CDR1 and CDR2: SEHNR and FQNEAQ (reference sequence). V was clipped by 2 bases and J by 8 bases; unmatched bases: 5. This CDR3 is CASSLPGLAGADEQFF. CDR3 in DNA: TGTGCCAGCAGCTTACCGGGACTAGCGGGAGCTGATGAGCAGTTCTTC.

This chain joins TRBV7-3 and TRBJ1-1; D not certain. The CDR3 covers 14 residues. V was clipped by 3 bases and J by 0 bases, with 8 bases between them. Germline-derived CDR1 and CDR2 are SGHTA and FQGTGA. CDR3 in amino acids: CASSFGGLNTEAFF. The CDR3 DNA is TGTGCCAGCAGCTTCGGCGGGCTGAACACTGAAGCTTTCTTT.

CDR3 sequence: CASSPRGGALSSYEQYF. In nucleotides, the CDR3 is TGTGCCAGCAGCCCCAGGGGGGGGGCTTTGAGCTCCTACGAGCAGTACTTC. This chain links TRBV28 with TRBJ2-7; D may correspond to TRBD1 or TRBD2 (7 bases each). CDR1 and CDR2 (germline): MDHEN, SYDVKM. CDR3 length: 17 residues. The V gene lost 6 bases and the J gene lost 0 bases, with 21 bases spanning the gap.

The chain recombines TRBV28 with TRBJ1-4; TRBD1 might be the D (6 bases). Germline V CDR1 and CDR2: MDHEN, SYDVKM. The V end was cut by 3 bases, the J end by 7 bases, with 15 bases between. The CDR3 is 15 residues long. The CDR3, as DNA: TGTGCCAGCAGTTTCTACGGGGGGGCCAGTGAAAAACTGTTTTTT. Amino acids: CASSFYGGASEKLFF.